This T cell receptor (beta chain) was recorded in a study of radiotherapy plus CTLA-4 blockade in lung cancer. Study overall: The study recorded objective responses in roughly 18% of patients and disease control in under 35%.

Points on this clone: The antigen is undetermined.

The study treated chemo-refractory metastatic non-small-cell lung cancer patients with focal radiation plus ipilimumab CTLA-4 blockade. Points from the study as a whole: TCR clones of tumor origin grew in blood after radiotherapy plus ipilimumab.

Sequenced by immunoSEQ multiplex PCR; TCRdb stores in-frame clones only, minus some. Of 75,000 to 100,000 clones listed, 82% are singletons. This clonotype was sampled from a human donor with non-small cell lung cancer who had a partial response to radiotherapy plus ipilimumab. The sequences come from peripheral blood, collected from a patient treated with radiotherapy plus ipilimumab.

The CDR3 DNA sequence: TGTGCCACCAGCAGGGACAGGGACGGGAGCAATCAGCCCCAGCATTTT. It is translated as CATSRDRDGSNQPQHF. The genes are TRBV15 and TRBJ1-5; 8 bases line up with TRBD1. J was trimmed by 1 base and V by 3 bases; bases with no gene match: 5. Looked up from germline, CDR1 is LNHNV and CDR2 is YYDKDF (reference sequence). The CDR3 length is 16 residues.